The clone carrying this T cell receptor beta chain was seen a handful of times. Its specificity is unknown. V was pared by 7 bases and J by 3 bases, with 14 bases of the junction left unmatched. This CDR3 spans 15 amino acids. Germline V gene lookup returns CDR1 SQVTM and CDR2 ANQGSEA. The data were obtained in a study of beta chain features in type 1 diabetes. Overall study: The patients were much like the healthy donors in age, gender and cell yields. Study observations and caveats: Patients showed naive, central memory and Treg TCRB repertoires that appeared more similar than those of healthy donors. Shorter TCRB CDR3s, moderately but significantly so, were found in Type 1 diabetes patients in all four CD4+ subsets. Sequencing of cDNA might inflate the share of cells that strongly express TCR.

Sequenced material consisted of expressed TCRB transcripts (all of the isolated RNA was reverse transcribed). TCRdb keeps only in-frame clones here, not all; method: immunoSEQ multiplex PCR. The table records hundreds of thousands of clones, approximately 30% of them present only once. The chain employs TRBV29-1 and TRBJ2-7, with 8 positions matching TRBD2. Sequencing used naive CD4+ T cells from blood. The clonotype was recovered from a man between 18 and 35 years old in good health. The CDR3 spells CSATVSTSGNYEQYF. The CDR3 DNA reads TGCAGCGCTACCGTGAGCACTAGCGGTAACTACGAGCAGTACTTC.